The rows below give T cell receptor beta chains drawn from one sample of a study of T cells in Graves' hyperthyroidism and ophthalmopathy. Each CDR3 protein is one row after TCRdb ran MiXCR on the multiplex PCR reads. The sample yields around 690,000 distinct CDR3 sequences, 15% to 20% seen once. The sequencing input was blood. The source of these receptors is a man between 45 and 60 years old with Graves' hyperthyroidism. CDR3s include the opening cysteine and the closing phenylalanine or tryptophan. Not every row has a clone size; where given, it reads once, few, many or a size class.

many	TRBV7-8	TRBJ2-1	CASSLVGDSSYNEQFF
-	TRBV7-9	TRBJ2-1	CASSFGTSGDEQFF
many	TRBV5-1	TRBJ2-7	CASRLAGVSGYEQYF
-	TRBV18	TRBJ2-5	CASSRPSGSRETQYF
-	TRBV6-5	TRBJ1-2	CANSYSRQQAMKNYGYTF
many	TRBV7-2	TRBJ2-1	CASSLASGGLSWNEQFF
many	TRBV7-2	TRBJ2-7	CASSQASGFSYEQYF
-	TRBV19	TRBJ2-1	CASSIQLAGNNEQFF
many	TRBV12-3/TRBV12-4	TRBJ1-3	CASNPGEENSGNTIYF
-	TRBV5-1	TRBJ2-2	CASTEGGPTGELFF
many	TRBV19	TRBJ2-7	CASSGDRGSDEQYF
few	TRBV5-1	TRBJ2-2	CASSFVVVGELFF
-	TRBV6-5	TRBJ2-1	CASSSRHLGQFF
many	TRBV30	TRBJ1-1	CAWGTTPAAEAFF
many	TRBV28	TRBJ2-1	CASSSVAGGDSEQFF
few	TRBV20-1	TRBJ1-1	CSAGGAENTEAFF
many	TRBV28	TRBJ1-4	CASGGSTGGKEKLFF
-	TRBV24-1	TRBJ2-1	CATSDETSGLNTYNEQFF
-	TRBV29-1	TRBJ1-4	CSVAHQRHEKLFF
many	TRBV11-2	TRBJ2-7	CASSHSPRHEQYF
-	TRBV29-1	TRBJ2-5	CSVEDLPGKETQYF
-	TRBV6-2/TRBV6-3	TRBJ2-1	CASSETTGKYNEQFF
few	TRBV14	TRBJ1-2	CASSQDVGTMITYGYTF
-	TRBV7-2	TRBJ1-2	CASSPRTVTAGYTF
few	TRBV9	TRBJ1-1	CASSVAGVAEAFF
-	TRBV18	TRBJ1-4	CASSPAGAGEKLFF
many	TRBV27	TRBJ2-4	CASSLGTSGLKAKNIQYF
-	TRBV6-2/TRBV6-3	TRBJ1-1	CASCYLVNTEAFF
many	TRBV27	TRBJ1-5	CATKRGNQPQHF
few	TRBV5-1	TRBJ2-1	CASSLVQGVYNEQFF
-	TRBV12-3/TRBV12-4	TRBJ2-7	CASSPELAGAYEQYF
-	TRBV3-1	TRBJ1-3	CASSQVGQGVRYSGNTIYF
few	TRBV6-2/TRBV6-3	TRBJ2-7	CASTEGTGGYYEQYF
many	TRBV12-3/TRBV12-4	TRBJ1-2	CASKSTGTLGYTF
few	TRBV20-1	TRBJ2-7	CSAKVRGGGRSYEQYF
few	TRBV7-3	TRBJ1-3	CASSLTASGNTIYF
-	TRBV20-1	TRBJ2-5	CSARDGASRQTQYF
-	TRBV20-1	TRBJ2-3	CSATVAGGSTDTQYF
few	TRBV2	TRBJ2-1	CASIGTSGSYNEQFF
many	TRBV24-1	TRBJ1-1	CATSDSRMGLNTEAFF